This T cell receptor beta chain derives from a study of T cells in Graves' hyperthyroidism and ophthalmopathy. Template material for amplifying TCR beta CDR3 regions consisted of RNA transcripts. Carried out on the TCR CDR3, a first-round RT-PCR used the HTBI primer set. TCRdb re-called the multiplex PCR reads through MiXCR, storing one row per CDR3 protein. The sample includes some 380,000 distinct CDR3 sequences, roughly 12% of them seen just once. Patients were aged 18 to 65, had disease duration under 2 months, and had newly diagnosed hyperthyroidism. Fresh peripheral blood, approximately 9.6 ml, yielded the PBMCs. This clonotype occurred a few times. Antigen specificity is unknown. V was pared by 1 base and J by 7 bases, with 11 bases of the junction left unmatched. The CDR3 is 17 amino acids. The germline V gene has CDR1 ENHRY and CDR2 SYGVKD. Study-level findings and limits: The model's output predicted ophthalmopathy at a median of about 5.9 months prior to onset. In the blood, most expanded thyroid clonotypes above 0.001 appeared as well.

V gene TRBV10-3 combines with J gene TRBJ1-4, with 8 positions matching TRBD1. The origin of this receptor is a man aged 25 to 45 with Graves' hyperthyroidism that later progressed to Graves' ophthalmopathy. Sequenced input: blood. The CDR3 protein is CAISEFWPGGFVEKLFF. In DNA, the CDR3 is TGTGCCATCAGTGAGTTTTGGCCAGGGGGCTTCGTTGAAAAACTGTTTTTT.